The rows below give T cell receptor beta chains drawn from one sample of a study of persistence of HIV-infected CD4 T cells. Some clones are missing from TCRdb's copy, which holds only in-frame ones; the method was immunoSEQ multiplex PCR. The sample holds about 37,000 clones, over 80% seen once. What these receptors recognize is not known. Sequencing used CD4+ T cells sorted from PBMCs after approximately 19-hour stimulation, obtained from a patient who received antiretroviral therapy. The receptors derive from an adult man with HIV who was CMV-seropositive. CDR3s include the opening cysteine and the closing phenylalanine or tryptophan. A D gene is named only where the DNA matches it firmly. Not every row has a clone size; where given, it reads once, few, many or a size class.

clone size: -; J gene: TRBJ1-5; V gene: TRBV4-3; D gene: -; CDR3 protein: CASSQDAAGDQPQHF; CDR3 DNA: TGCGCCAGCAGCCAAGATGCGGCAGGGGATCAGCCCCAGCATTTT
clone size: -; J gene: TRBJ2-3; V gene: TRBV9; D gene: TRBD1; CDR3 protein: CASSVVQGAADTQYF; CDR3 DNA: TGTGCCAGCAGCGTAGTACAGGGGGCCGCAGATACGCAGTATTTT
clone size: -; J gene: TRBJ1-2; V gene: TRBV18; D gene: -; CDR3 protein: CASSPPGYGYTF; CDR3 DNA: TGTGCCAGCTCACCACCAGGCTATGGCTACACCTTC
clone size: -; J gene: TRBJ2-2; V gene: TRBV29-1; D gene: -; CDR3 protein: CSVLGVGNTGELFF; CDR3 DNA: TGCAGCGTTCTCGGGGTTGGAAACACCGGGGAGCTGTTTTTT
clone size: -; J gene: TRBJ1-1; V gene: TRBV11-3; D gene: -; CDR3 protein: CASSLDKVNTEAFF; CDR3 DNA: TGTGCCAGCAGCTTGGACAAGGTGAACACTGAAGCTTTCTTT
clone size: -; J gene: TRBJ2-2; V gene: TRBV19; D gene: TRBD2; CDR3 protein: CASSPREGLAGELFF; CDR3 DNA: TGTGCCAGTAGTCCCCGGGAGGGCCTCGCCGGGGAGCTGTTTTTT
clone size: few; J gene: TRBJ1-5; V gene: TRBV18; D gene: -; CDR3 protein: CASSPSGPINQPQHF; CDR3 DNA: TGTGCCAGCTCACCATCAGGGCCCATCAATCAGCCCCAGCATTTT
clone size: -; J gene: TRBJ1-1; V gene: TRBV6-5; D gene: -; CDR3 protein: CASSKPPGNTEAFF; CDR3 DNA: TGTGCCAGCAGTAAACCGCCCGGGAACACTGAAGCTTTCTTT
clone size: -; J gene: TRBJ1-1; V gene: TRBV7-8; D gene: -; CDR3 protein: CASSLATGHLNTEAFF; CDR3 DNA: TGTGCCAGCAGCTTAGCTACCGGACATCTGAACACTGAAGCTTTCTTT
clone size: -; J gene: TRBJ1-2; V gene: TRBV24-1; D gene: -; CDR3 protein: CATSDSQGRGYTF; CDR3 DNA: TGTGCCACCAGTGATTCCCAGGGGCGAGGCTACACCTTC
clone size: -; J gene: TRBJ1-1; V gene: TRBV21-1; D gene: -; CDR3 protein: CASSKGRTAMNTEAFF; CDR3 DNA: TGTGCCAGCAGCAAAGGGAGGACAGCTATGAACACTGAAGCTTTCTTT
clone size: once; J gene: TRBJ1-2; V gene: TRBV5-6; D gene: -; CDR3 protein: CASSPYGGDPYGYTF; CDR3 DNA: TGTGCCAGCAGCCCATATGGCGGGGACCCCTATGGCTACACCTTC
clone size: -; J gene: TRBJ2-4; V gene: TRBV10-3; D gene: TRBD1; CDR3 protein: CAISELQGIQYF; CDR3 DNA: TGTGCCATCAGTGAGCTACAGGGGATTCAGTACTTC
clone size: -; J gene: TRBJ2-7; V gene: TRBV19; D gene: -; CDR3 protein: CASSRVRTSYEQYF; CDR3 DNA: TGTGCCAGTAGTCGGGTCAGGACTTCCTACGAGCAGTACTTC
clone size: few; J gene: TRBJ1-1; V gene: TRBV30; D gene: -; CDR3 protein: CAWSTNSLNTEAFF; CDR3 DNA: TGTGCCTGGAGTACGAATAGTTTGAACACTGAAGCTTTCTTT
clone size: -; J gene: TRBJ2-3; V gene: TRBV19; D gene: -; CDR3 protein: CASSIDRDTQYF; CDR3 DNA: TGTGCCAGTAGTATAGATCGAGATACGCAGTATTTT
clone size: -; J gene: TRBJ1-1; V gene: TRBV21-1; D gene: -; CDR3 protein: CASSKERSEAFF; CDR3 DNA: TGTGCCAGCAGCAAAGAACGATCGGAAGCTTTCTTT
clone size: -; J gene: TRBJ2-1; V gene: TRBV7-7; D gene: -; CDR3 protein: CASSLDGGGGNEQFF; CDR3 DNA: TGTGCCAGCAGCTTAGATGGGGGAGGAGGCAATGAGCAGTTCTTC
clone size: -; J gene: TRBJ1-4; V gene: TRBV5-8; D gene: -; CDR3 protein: CASSLGTKGTNEKLFF; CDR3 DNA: TGTGCCAGCAGCTTGGGAACTAAGGGGACTAATGAAAAACTGTTTTTT
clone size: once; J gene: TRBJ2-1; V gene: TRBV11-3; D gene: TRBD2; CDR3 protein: CASSLGLAGAGEQFF; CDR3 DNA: TGTGCCAGCAGCCTTGGACTAGCGGGAGCGGGTGAGCAGTTCTTC
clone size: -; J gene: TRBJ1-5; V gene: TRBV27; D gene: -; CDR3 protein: CASSFRETQPQHF; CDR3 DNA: TGTGCCAGCAGTTTTCGAGAAACTCAGCCCCAGCATTTT
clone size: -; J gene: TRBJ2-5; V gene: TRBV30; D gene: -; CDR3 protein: CAWTYTGGGTQYF; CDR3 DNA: TGTGCCTGGACCTATACCGGGGGTGGGACCCAGTACTTC
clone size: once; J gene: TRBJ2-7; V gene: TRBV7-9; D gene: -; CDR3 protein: CASSLRISYEQYF; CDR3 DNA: TGTGCCAGCAGCTTAAGGATTTCCTACGAGCAGTACTTC
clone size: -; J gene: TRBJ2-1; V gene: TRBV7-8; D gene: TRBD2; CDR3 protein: CASSLVASGRAYNEQFF; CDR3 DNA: TGTGCCAGCAGCTTAGTGGCTAGCGGTAGGGCCTACAATGAGCAGTTCTTC
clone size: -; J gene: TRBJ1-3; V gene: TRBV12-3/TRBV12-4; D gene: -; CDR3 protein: CASSLGSQNTIYF; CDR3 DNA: TGTGCCAGCAGTTTGGGCAGTCAAAACACCATATATTTT
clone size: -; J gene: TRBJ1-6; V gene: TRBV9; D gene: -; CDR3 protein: CASSVGVGDRNSPLHF; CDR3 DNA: TGTGCCAGCAGCGTAGGGGTTGGGGACCGTAATTCACCCCTCCACTTT
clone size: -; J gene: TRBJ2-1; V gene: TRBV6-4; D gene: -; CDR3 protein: CASSVGTAGGLYEQFF; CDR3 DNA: TGTGCCAGCAGTGTCGGGACCGCCGGTGGTTTGTATGAGCAGTTCTTC
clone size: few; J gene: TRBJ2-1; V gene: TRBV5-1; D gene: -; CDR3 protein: CASSYLGANEQFF; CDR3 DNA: TGCGCCAGCAGCTACCTGGGAGCGAATGAGCAGTTCTTC
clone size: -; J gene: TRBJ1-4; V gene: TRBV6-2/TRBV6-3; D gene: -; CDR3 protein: CASSYSRSRVEKLFF; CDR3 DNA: TGTGCCAGCAGTTACTCGAGGAGCAGGGTTGAAAAACTGTTTTTT
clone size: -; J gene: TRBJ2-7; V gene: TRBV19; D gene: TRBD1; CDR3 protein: CASSDRGGWEQYF; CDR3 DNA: TGTGCCAGTTCCGACAGGGGTGGTTGGGAGCAGTACTTC
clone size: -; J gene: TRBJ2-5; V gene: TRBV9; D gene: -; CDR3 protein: CASSVARQETQYF; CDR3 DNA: TGTGCCAGCAGCGTAGCCAGACAAGAGACCCAGTACTTC
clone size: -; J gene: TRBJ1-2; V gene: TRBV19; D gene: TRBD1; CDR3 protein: CASSARDRGANGYTF; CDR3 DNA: TGTGCCAGTAGTGCCCGGGACAGGGGGGCTAATGGCTACACCTTC
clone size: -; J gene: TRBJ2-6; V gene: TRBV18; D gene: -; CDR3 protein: CASSPGVSGANVLTF; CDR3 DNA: TGTGCCAGCTCACCCGGGGTCTCTGGGGCCAACGTCCTGACTTTC
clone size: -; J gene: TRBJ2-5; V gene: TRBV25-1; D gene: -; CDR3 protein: CASSEYGGPETQYF; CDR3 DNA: TGTGCCAGCAGTGAATATGGGGGACCAGAGACCCAGTACTTC
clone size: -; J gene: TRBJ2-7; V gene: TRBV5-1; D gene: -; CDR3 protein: CASSLEAAGLHEQYF; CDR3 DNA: TGCGCCAGCAGCTTGGAGGCGGCAGGGCTCCACGAGCAGTACTTC
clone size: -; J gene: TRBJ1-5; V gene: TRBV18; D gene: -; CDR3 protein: CASSPNTFSNQPQHF; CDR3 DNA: TGTGCCAGCTCACCTAACACCTTTAGCAATCAGCCCCAGCATTTT
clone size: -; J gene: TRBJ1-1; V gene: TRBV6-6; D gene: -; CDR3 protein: CASRLTLNTEAFF; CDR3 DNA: TGTGCCAGCAGGCTGACACTGAACACTGAAGCTTTCTTT
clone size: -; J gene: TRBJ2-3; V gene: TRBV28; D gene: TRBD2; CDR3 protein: CASSLAGTTQYF; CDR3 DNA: TGTGCCAGCAGTCTAGCGGGAACTACGCAGTATTTT
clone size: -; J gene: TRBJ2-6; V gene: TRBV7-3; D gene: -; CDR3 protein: CASSSRTTSGANVLTF; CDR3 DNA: TGTGCCAGCAGCTCTAGGACCACCTCTGGGGCCAACGTCCTGACTTTC
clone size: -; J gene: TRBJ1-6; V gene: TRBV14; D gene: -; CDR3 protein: CASSLIRGANSPLHF; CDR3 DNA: TGTGCCAGCAGCCTCATCCGGGGCGCTAATTCACCCCTCCACTTT
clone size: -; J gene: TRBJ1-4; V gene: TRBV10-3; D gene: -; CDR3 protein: CAIRRDGNNEKLFF; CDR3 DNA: TGTGCCATCAGAAGGGACGGAAATAATGAAAAACTGTTTTTT
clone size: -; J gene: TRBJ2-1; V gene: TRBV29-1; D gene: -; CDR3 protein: CSAGGSEYNEQFF; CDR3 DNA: TGCAGCGCTGGGGGGAGTGAATACAATGAGCAGTTCTTC
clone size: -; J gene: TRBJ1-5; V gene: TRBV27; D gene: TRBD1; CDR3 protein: CASSPRDRRNQPQHF; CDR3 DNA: TGTGCCAGCAGTCCCCGGGACAGGAGGAATCAGCCCCAGCATTTT
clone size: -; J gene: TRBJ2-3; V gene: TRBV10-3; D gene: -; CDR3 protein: CAISGGVGTDTQYF; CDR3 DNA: TGTGCCATCAGTGGTGGGGTAGGCACAGATACGCAGTATTTT
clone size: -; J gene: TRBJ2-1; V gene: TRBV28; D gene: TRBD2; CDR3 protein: CASSSYSGGYNEQFF; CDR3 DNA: TGTGCCAGCAGTTCTTATAGCGGGGGTTACAATGAGCAGTTCTTC
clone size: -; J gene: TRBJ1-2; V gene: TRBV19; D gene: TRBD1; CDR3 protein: CASRTDRGGNYGYTF; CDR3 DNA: TGTGCCAGTAGGACGGACAGGGGTGGTAACTATGGCTACACCTTC
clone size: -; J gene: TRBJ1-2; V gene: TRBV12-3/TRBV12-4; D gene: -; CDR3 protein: CASRAGAAGGYTF; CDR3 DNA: TGTGCCAGCAGGGCGGGGGCAGCCGGTGGCTACACCTTC
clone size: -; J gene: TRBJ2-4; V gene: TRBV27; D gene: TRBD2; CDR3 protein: CASSLSPSGSYIQYF; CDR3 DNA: TGTGCCAGCAGTTTATCCCCTAGCGGGAGTTACATTCAGTACTTC